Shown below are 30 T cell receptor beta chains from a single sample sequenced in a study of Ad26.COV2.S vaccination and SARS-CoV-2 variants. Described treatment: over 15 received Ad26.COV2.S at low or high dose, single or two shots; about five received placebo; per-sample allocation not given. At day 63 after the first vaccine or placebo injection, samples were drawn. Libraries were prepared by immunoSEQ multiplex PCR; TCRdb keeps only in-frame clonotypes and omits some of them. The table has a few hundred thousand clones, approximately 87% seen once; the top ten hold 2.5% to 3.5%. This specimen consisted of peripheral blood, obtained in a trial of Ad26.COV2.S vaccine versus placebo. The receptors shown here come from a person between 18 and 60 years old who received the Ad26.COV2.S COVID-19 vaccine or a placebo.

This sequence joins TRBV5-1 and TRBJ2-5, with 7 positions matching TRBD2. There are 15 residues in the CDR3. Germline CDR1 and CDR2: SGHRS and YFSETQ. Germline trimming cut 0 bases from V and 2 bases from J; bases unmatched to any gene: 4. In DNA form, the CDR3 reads TGCGCCAGCAGCTTGGAGACTAGCACGCAAGAGACCCAGTACTTC. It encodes CASSLETSTQETQYF.

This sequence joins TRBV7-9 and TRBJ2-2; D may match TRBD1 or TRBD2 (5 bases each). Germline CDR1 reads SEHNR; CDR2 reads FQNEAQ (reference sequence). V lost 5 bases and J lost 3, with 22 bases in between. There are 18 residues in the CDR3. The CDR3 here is CASSARGVGDRDTGELFF. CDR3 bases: TGTGCCAGCAGCGCCCGAGGGGTGGGGGATCGCGACACCGGGGAGCTGTTTTTT.

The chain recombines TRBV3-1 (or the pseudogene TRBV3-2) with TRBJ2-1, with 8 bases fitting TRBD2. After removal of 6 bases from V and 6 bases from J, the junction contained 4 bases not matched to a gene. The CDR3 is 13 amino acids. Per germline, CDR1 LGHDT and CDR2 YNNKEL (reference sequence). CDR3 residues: CASSYTSGNEQFF. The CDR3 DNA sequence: TGTGCCAGCAGTTATACTAGCGGCAATGAGCAGTTCTTC.

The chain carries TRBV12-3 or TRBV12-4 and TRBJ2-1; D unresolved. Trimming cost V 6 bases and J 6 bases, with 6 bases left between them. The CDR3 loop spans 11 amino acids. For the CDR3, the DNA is TGTGCCAGCAGACCTTTCAATGAGCAGTTCTTC. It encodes CASRPFNEQFF.

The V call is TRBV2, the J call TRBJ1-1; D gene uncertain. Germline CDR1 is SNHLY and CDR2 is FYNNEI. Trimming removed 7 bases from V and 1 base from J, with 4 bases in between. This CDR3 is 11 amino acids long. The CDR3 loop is CASKGNTEAFF. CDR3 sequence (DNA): TGTGCCAGCAAGGGGAACACTGAAGCTTTCTTT.

CDR3 sequence reads: CSVLDRGLQPQHF. The CDR3 DNA follows: TGCAGCGTCCTGGACAGGGGGCTTCAGCCCCAGCATTTT. The chain recombines TRBV29-1 with TRBJ1-5, with 11 bases that match TRBD1. Per germline, CDR1 SQVTM and CDR2 ANQGSEA. The CDR3 is 13 residues long. After removal of 6 bases from V and 6 bases from J, the junction contained 4 bases not matched to a gene.

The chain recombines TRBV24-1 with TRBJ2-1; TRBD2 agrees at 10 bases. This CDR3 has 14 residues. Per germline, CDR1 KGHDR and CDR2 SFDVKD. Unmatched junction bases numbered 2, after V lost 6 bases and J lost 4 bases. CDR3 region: CATSSGRVYNEQFF. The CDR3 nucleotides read TGTGCCACCAGTAGCGGGAGGGTATACAATGAGCAGTTCTTC.

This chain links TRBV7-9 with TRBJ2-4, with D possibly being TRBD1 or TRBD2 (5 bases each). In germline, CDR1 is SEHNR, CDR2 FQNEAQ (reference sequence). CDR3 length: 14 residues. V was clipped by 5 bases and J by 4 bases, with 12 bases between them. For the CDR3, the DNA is TGTGCCAGCAGCGCAGGGACGGTGAAAAACATTCAGTACTTC. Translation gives CASSAGTVKNIQYF.

The CDR3 DNA reads TGTGCCAGCAGCTTAGTAGCAGGGTTCACGTACTTC. This sequence encodes CASSLVAGFTYF. The rearrangement links TRBV7-2 to TRBJ2-7, with D perhaps matching TRBD1 (5 bases). V was pared by 1 base and J by 12 bases, with 13 bases between. CDR1 is SGHTA and CDR2 is FQGNSA in the germline V gene. The length of the CDR3 is 12 residues.

The CDR3 DNA sequence: TGTGCCAGCAGCCCTAGCGGGAGTAGGAATGAGCAGTTCTTC. Its translation: CASSPSGSRNEQFF. V is TRBV7-9 and J is TRBJ2-1; 10 positions agree with TRBD2. Germline V CDR1 and CDR2: SEHNR, FQNEAQ (reference sequence). V shed 5 bases and J 7 bases; nucleotides not matched to a gene: 5. The CDR3 runs 14 residues.

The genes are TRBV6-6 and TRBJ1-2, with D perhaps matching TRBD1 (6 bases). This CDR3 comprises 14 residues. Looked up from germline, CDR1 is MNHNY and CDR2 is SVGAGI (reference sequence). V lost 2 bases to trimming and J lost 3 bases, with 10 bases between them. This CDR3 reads CASSYHRVDYGYTF. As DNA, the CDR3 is TGTGCCAGCAGTTACCACAGGGTTGACTATGGCTACACCTTC.

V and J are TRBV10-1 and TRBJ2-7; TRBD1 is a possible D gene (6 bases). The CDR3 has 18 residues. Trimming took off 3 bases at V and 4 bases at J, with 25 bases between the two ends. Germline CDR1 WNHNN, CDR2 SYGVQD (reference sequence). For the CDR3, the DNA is TGCGCCAGCAGTGAAAGGGGGACGAATCTGATAGTCGCTTACGAGCAGTACTTC. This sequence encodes CASSERGTNLIVAYEQYF.

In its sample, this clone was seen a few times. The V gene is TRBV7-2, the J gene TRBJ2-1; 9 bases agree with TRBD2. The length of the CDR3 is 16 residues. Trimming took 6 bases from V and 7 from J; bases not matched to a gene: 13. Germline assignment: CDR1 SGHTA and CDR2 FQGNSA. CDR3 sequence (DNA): TGTGCCAGCAGTCGTATCCTAGCGGGACTGGGGAATGAGCAGTTCTTC. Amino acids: CASSRILAGLGNEQFF.

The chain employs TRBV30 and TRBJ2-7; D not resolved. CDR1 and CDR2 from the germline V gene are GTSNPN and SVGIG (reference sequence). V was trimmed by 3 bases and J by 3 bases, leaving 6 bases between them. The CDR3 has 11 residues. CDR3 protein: CAWSIVYEQYF. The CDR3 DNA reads TGTGCCTGGAGCATAGTCTACGAGCAGTACTTC.

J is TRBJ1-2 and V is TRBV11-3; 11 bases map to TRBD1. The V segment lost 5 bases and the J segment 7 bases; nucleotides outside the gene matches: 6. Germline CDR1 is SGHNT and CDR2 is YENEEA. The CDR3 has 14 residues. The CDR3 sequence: CASSLGQGAPGYTF. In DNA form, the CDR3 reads TGTGCCAGCAGCCTAGGACAGGGGGCACCTGGCTACACCTTC.

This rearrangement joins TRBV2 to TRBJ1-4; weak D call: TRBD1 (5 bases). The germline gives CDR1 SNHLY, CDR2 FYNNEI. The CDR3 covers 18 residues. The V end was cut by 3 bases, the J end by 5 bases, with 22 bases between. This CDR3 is CASSDGSLRQGKNEKLFF. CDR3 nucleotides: TGTGCCAGCAGTGACGGATCCCTTCGCCAGGGCAAGAATGAAAAACTGTTTTTT.

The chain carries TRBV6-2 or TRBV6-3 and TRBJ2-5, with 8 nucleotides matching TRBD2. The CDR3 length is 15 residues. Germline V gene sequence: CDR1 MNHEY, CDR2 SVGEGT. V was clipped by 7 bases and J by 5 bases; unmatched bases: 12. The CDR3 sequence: CASNPTGRGDETQYF. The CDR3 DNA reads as TGTGCCAGCAACCCTACGGGGCGGGGGGACGAGACCCAGTACTTC.

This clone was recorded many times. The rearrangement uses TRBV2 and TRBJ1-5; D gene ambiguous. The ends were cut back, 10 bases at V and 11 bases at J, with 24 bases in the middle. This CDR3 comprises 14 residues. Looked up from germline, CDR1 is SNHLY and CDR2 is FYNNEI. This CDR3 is CATKVDLSVAAQHF. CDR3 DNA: TGTGCCACCAAAGTGGACCTTTCCGTGGCCGCCCAGCATTTT.

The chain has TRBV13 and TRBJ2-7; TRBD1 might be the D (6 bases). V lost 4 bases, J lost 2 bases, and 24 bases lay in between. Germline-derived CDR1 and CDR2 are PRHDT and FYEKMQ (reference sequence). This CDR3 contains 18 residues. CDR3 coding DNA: TGTGCCAGCAGCTCTTCGGAGGAAGGGACAAAGGGGGCCTACGAGCAGTACTTC. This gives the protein CASSSSEEGTKGAYEQYF.

CDR3 bases: TGTGCCAGCACCATGGCCGGAAACACCATATATTTT. It codes for CASTMAGNTIYF. The chain has TRBV12-3 or TRBV12-4 and TRBJ1-3, with D unclear. The CDR3 loop spans 12 amino acids. The V gene lost 7 bases and the J gene lost 4 bases, with 8 bases spanning the gap.

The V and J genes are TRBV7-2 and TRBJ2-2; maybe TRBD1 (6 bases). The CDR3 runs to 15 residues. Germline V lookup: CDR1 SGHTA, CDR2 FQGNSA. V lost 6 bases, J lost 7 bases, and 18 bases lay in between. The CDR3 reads CASRERSGVSGELFF. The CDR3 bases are TGTGCCAGCAGAGAAAGGTCAGGGGTGAGCGGGGAGCTGTTTTTT.

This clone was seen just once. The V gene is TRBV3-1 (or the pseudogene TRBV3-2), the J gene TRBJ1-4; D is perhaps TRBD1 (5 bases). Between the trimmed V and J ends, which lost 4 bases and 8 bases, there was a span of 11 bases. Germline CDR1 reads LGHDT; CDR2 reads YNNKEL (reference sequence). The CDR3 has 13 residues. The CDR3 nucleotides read TGTGCCAGCAGCCCCCTGGGGGGGGAAAAACTGTTTTTT. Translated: CASSPLGGEKLFF.

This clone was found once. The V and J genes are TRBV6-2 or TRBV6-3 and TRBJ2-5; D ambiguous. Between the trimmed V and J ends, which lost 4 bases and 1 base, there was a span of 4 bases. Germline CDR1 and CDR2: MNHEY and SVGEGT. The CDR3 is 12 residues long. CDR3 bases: TGTGCCAGCAGTTTGTTCCAAGAGACCCAGTACTTC. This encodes CASSLFQETQYF.

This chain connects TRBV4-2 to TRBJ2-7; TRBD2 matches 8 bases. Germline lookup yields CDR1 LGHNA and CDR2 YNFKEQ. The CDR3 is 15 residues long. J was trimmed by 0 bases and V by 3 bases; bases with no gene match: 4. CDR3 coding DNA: TGTGCCAGCAGCCAGAGTAGCGGGACCTCCTACGAGCAGTACTTC. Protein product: CASSQSSGTSYEQYF.

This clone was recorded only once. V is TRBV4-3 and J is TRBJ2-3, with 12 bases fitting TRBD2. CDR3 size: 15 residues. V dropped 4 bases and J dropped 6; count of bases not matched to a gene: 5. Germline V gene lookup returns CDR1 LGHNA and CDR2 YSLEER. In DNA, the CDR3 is TGCGCCAGCAGCCGGACTAGCGGGGACTCGGATACGCAGTATTTT. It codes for CASSRTSGDSDTQYF.

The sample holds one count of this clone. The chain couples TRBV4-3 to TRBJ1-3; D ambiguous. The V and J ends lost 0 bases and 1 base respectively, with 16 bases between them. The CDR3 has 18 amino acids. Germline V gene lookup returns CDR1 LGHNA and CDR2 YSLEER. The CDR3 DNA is TGCGCCAGCAGCCAAGAGATTGTCCAGTTACCTTCTGGAAACACCATATATTTT. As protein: CASSQEIVQLPSGNTIYF.

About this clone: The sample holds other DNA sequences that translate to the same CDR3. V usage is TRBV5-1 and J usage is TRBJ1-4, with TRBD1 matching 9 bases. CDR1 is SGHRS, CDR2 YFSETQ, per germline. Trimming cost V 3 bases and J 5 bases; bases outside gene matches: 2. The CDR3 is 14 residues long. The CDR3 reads CASSYGQGNEKLFF. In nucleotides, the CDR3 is TGCGCCAGCAGCTATGGACAGGGGAATGAAAAACTGTTTTTT.

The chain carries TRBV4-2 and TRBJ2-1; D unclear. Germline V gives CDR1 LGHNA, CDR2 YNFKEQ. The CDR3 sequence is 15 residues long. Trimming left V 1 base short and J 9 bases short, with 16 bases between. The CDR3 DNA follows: TGTGCCAGCAGCCAAGTTCCGGGCCTCTCGAGTGAGCAGTTCTTC. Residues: CASSQVPGLSSEQFF.

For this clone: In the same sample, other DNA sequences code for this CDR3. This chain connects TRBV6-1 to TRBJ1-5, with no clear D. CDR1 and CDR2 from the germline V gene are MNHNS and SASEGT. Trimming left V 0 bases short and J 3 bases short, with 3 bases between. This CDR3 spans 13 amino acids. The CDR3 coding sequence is TGTGCCAGCAGTGAAGCGTTCAATCAGCCCCAGCATTTT. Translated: CASSEAFNQPQHF.

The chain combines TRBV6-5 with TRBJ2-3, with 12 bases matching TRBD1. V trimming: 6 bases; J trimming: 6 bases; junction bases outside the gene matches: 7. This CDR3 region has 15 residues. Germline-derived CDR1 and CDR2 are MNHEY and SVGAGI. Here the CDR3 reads CASRNPGQGADTQYF. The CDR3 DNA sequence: TGTGCCAGCAGAAACCCGGGACAGGGGGCTGATACGCAGTATTTT.